This T cell receptor (beta chain) emerged from a study of T-cell memory formation after mild COVID-19. TCRdb reprocessed the 5' RACE reads with MiXCR, giving one entry per CDR3 protein. The sample lists hundreds of thousands of distinct CDR3 sequences, over 7% occurring once. This clonotype was seen more than once but under ten times. Material for sequencing was PBMCs or a T cell subset sorted from them (not recorded which). The TCR sequence derives from a man aged 18 to 29 who had mild COVID-19 (a few samples of this study predate the infection). Cell type and time point are not known.

As DNA, the CDR3 is TGTGCCAGCAGCTGGGACAGGAGCGCAGATACGCAGTATTTT. This codes for CASSWDRSADTQYF. The chain is built from TRBV7-2 and TRBJ2-3; 8 bases fit TRBD1. V lost 4 bases to trimming and J lost 4 bases; unmatched junction nucleotides: 4. The CDR3 length is 14 residues. The germline V gene encodes CDR1 SGHTA and CDR2 FQGNSA.